A single sample is the source of the 4 T cell receptor beta chains below, sequenced in a study of shared clonotypes between healthy human individuals. Clones were read by immunoSEQ multiplex PCR, and TCRdb kept only the in-frame ones, dropping some. The data show more than 1.2 million clones, approximately 98.5% seen once. The material sequenced was naive CD4+ T cells sorted from blood. Subset given: CD45RA+ positively selected. All receptors come from a young man in good health.

The genes are TRBV10-3 and TRBJ2-5; tentatively, D is TRBD1 (5 bases). The V gene lost 2 bases and the J gene lost 1 base, with 8 bases spanning the gap. This CDR3 is 14 amino acids long. CDR1 and CDR2 (germline): ENHRY, SYGVKD. The CDR3 region has the DNA TGTGCCATCAGTGAGGGGGCAGTCCAAGAGACCCAGTACTTC. Residues: CAISEGAVQETQYF.

The chain combines TRBV19 with TRBJ2-7; the D is unclear. Germline CDR1 LNHDA, CDR2 SQIVND (reference sequence). The CDR3 covers 14 residues. V lost 3 bases and J lost 2, with 11 bases in between. The CDR3 region has the DNA TGTGCCAGTAGTATCGGCCTATTACCCTACGAGCAGTACTTC. It encodes CASSIGLLPYEQYF.

This clone was detected only once. The chain combines TRBV11-2 with TRBJ1-1; TRBD1 matches at 8 bases. The germline gives CDR1 SGHAT, CDR2 FQNNGV. V lost 5 bases, J lost 1 base, and 3 bases stayed unmatched. The CDR3 has 14 residues. The CDR3 nucleotides are TGTGCCAGCAGCCCGGGGACAGGGAACACTGAAGCTTTCTTT. This sequence encodes CASSPGTGNTEAFF.

V and J are TRBV7-9 and TRBJ2-1; 8 bases agree with TRBD2. Trimming at V came to 5 bases and at J to 0 bases, leaving 6 bases not matched to a gene. CDR1 and CDR2 (germline): SEHNR, FQNEAQ (reference sequence). The CDR3 runs 16 residues. The CDR3: CASSHASGSSYNEQFF. In DNA form, the CDR3 reads TGTGCCAGCAGCCACGCCAGCGGGAGCTCCTACAATGAGCAGTTCTTC.